The T cell receptor beta chain under discussion was sequenced for a study of T cell responses to AZD1222 COVID-19 vaccine. At the level of the study: The analysis combined second doses at about 4 or about 12 weeks. Study conclusions and caveats: Nearly half of unique spike-specific TCRs reportedly avoided B.1.351 and B.1.1.7 mutated regions. Clonal diversity may have been underestimated in mostly white British donors. Increases in Spike-specific TCR breadth and depth were seen after two AZD1222 doses.

Remarks on this clone: Its specificity is not known.

Sequencing was performed with immunoSEQ multiplex PCR; in TCRdb, only in-frame clones are kept and a portion is missing. The sample shows some 100,000 clones, roughly nine tenths of them seen only once. Material: peripheral blood, obtained on day 0 of AZD1222 vaccination. This TCR derives from an adult in good health.

DNA of the CDR3: TGTGCCAGCAGCGTAGTTGACGGCTATGGCTACACCTTC. It yields the protein CASSVVDGYGYTF. This chain links TRBV9 with TRBJ1-2; D uncertain. The germline CDR1 and CDR2 sequences are SGDLS and YYNGEE. Between the trimmed V and J ends, which lost 0 bases and 4 bases, there was a span of 7 bases. The CDR3 covers 13 residues.